This T cell receptor (beta chain) originates from a study of regulatory T cells in long-lasting Graves disease. Study-wide results and limits: Accuracy might have suffered from few samples. Persistent disease preferred TRBV28, TRBJ1-2 and TRBJ2-5.

Time point in this sample: newly diagnosed GD, antithyroid drugs for less than 3 months. PBMC RNA was the source of the TCR library. J gave up 7 bases and V 0 bases, and 5 bases lay outside the gene matches. The CDR3 contains 14 residues. Germline CDR1 is SGHDT and CDR2 is YYEEEE. Arm-PCR with iRepertoire HTBI primers amplified the CDR3 regions for these TCR beta libraries. One entry per CDR3 protein, called by TCRdb with MiXCR from the multiplex PCR reads. The sample holds 350,000 to 400,000 distinct CDR3 sequences, around 15% seen once. This clonotype came up many times. Its antigen is undetermined. V and J are TRBV5-6 and TRBJ2-3; 7 nucleotides align to TRBD1. Material: peripheral blood mononuclear cells (PBMCs), obtained at new diagnosis, from a patient treated with antithyroid drugs. The sequence was obtained from a female donor with Graves disease. The CDR3 sequence is CASSLAAGGNTQYF. The CDR3 DNA sequence: TGTGCCAGCAGCTTGGCGGCAGGGGGAAATACGCAGTATTTT.